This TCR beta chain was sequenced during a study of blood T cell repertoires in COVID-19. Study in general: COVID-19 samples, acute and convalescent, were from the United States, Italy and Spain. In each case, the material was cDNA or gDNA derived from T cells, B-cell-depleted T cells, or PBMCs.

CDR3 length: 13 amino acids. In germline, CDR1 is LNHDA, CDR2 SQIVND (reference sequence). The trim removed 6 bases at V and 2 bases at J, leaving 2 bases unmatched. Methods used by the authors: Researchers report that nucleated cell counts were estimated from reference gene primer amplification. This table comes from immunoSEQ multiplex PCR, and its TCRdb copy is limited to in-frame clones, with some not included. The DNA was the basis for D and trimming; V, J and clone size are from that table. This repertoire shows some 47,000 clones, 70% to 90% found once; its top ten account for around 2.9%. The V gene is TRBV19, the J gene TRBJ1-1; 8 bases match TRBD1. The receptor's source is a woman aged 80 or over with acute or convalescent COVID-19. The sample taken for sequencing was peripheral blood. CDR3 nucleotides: TGTGCCAGTAGGACAGGGGTCAACACTGAAGCTTTCTTT. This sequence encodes CASRTGVNTEAFF. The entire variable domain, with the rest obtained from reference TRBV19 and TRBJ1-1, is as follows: DGGITQSPKYLFRKEGQNVTLSCEQNLNHDAMYWYRQDPGQGLRLIYYSQIVNDFQKGDIAEGYSVSREKKESFPLTVTSAQKNPTAFYLCASRTGVNTEAFFGQGTRLTVV.